Following are 21 T cell receptor beta chains from one sample sequenced in a study of blood T cells in healthy people across ages (dated by TCRdb to about 2015). Library preparation employed 5' RACE. The data were produced on an Illumina HiSeq 2500. A second PCR of roughly 6 to 11 cycles was run with a J-beta primer mix and a sample-barcoded 5' primer. TCRdb reanalyzed the raw reads on its own, using fastp at Q25 for trimming and MiXCR for clone calling, and kept in-frame beta chains. Here each entry gathers all rows of one CDR3 protein and keeps the most common genes and DNA. A total of about 570,000 distinct CDR3 sequences appear in this sample, roughly a quarter of them only once. Approximately 3.6% of the sample is taken by the ten largest. These same records also appear under a second study, on T cells of mothers and their children.

Sequenced input: blood. The receptors derive from a boy aged 2 to 9 in good health.

Many counts were recorded for this clonotype. At one boundary the junction diverges from the germline segment, which might be a read error. V gene TRBV6-5 combines with J gene TRBJ1-4; no clear D gene. Germline V gene data show CDR1 as MNHEY and CDR2 as SVGAGI. CDR3 length: 10 residues. The CDR3 protein is CASSYRVRAF. CDR3 nucleotide sequence: TGTGCCAGCAGTTACCGGGTCCGTGCTTTT.

The chain couples TRBV20-1 to TRBJ2-3; D might be TRBD2 (5 bases). CDR1 is DFQATT, CDR2 SNEGSKA, per germline (reference sequence). V lost 6 bases and J lost 4, with 11 bases in between. The CDR3 spans 12 residues. The CDR3 nucleotides read TGCAGTGCCCCATTGGACTCAGATACGCAGTATTTT. Translation gives CSAPLDSDTQYF.

In this sample, this clonotype turned up a few times. The chain combines TRBV29-1 with TRBJ2-3; 9 bases are a match to TRBD1. CDR1 and CDR2 from the germline V gene are SQVTM and ANQGSEA. The CDR3 loop spans 14 amino acids. V lost 5 bases, J lost 5 bases, and 8 bases stayed unmatched. CDR3 loop: CSVTGRDREDTQYF. For the CDR3, the DNA is TGCAGCGTTACTGGCCGGGACAGGGAAGATACGCAGTATTTT.

This chain connects TRBV14 to TRBJ1-4; a possible D gene is TRBD1 (6 bases). V was pared by 4 bases and J by 7 bases, with 16 bases between. CDR1 is SGHDN, CDR2 FVKESK, per germline. The CDR3 loop spans 15 amino acids. The CDR3 bases are TGTGCCAGCAGCCTATTGACAGGAGAGGCTGAAAAACTGTTTTTT. This encodes CASSLLTGEAEKLFF.

This clonotype turned up a few times. The CDR3 here is CASSVGQGALKPTPEAFF. The CDR3 bases are TGTGCCAGCAGCGTAGGGCAGGGGGCGCTCAAGCCGACCCCTGAAGCTTTCTTT. The chain carries TRBV9 and TRBJ1-1, with 8 nucleotides matching TRBD1. Germline V gives CDR1 SGDLS, CDR2 YYNGEE. This CDR3 comprises 18 residues. With V trimmed by 0 bases and J by 6 bases, 16 bases remained unmatched.

The V gene is TRBV20-1, the J gene TRBJ1-6; a weak D match, TRBD1 (5 bases). The germline V gene encodes CDR1 DFQATT and CDR2 SNEGSKA (reference sequence). V was shortened by 3 bases and J by 9 bases, with 18 bases between the two germline ends. The CDR3 length is 15 residues. The CDR3 protein is CSARGGTGIGSPLHF. The CDR3 coding sequence is TGCAGTGCTAGGGGCGGAACAGGAATAGGTTCACCCCTCCACTTT.

In this sample, this clonotype turned up a few times. Germline is not matched at one junction end, which may reflect a read error. The rearrangement uses TRBV5-1 and TRBJ2-7; no clear D. The CDR3 is made up of 12 amino acids. Germline V gene data show CDR1 as SGHRS and CDR2 as YFSETQ. The CDR3 DNA sequence: TGTGCCAGCAGCTTAGGATTCTACGAGCAGTACTTC. The encoded protein is CASSLGFYEQYF.

The chain couples TRBV27 to TRBJ1-1, with TRBD1 matching 7 bases. The J segment lost 1 base and the V segment lost 3 bases, leaving 5 bases of the junction unmatched. Germline CDR1 reads MNHEY; CDR2 reads SMNVEV (reference sequence). The CDR3 consists of 15 residues. In DNA, the CDR3 is TGTGCCAGCAGTTTCCTTGAGGGGGCGAACACTGAAGCTTTCTTT. Its protein product is CASSFLEGANTEAFF.

This clonotype was recorded a few times. The chain carries TRBV27 and TRBJ2-5; the match to TRBD1 covers 9 bases. The DNA matches TRBJ2-1 better at its end, which makes the J call doubtful. This CDR3 is 15 amino acids long. The germline CDR1 and CDR2 sequences are MNHEY and SMNVEV (reference sequence). The CDR3 bases are TGTGCCAGCAGTGCCCCTGGACAGGGGATCAATGAGCAGTTCTTC. Amino acid sequence: CASSAPGQGINEQFF.

This sequence joins TRBV10-1 and TRBJ2-1; TRBD1 matches 10 bases. The CDR3 is 13 residues long. In germline, CDR1 is WNHNN, CDR2 SYGVQD (reference sequence). J gave up 7 bases and V 6 bases, and 3 bases lay outside the gene matches. DNA of the CDR3: TGCGCCAGCAGCCGGGACAGGGGAAATGAGCAGTTCTTC. Residues: CASSRDRGNEQFF.

In its sample, this clonotype was seen a few times. The rearrangement uses TRBV4-3 and TRBJ2-3; perhaps TRBD1 as D (6 bases). This CDR3 contains 16 residues. Germline V gene data show CDR1 as LGHNA and CDR2 as YSLEER. The V end was cut by 2 bases, the J end by 2 bases, with 14 bases between. The chain's CDR3 is CASSQQMRGSTDTQYF. For the CDR3, the DNA is TGCGCCAGCAGCCAACAGATGAGGGGGTCCACAGATACGCAGTATTTT.

The chain uses TRBV7-2 and TRBJ1-1; D not certain. Germline V gene sequence: CDR1 SGHTA, CDR2 FQGNSA. Trimming removed 2 bases from V and 0 bases from J, with 7 bases in between. The CDR3 runs to 14 residues. This CDR3 reads CASSLPELNTEAFF. The CDR3 DNA sequence: TGTGCCAGCAGCTTACCGGAGTTGAACACTGAAGCTTTCTTT.

This clonotype was detected only a few times. The V gene is TRBV30, the J gene TRBJ1-2; 7 bases fit TRBD1. J lost 8 bases, V lost 1 base, and 4 bases had no gene match. CDR1 is GTSNPN, CDR2 SVGIG, per germline (reference sequence). The CDR3 totals 12 residues. For the CDR3, the DNA is TGTGCCTGGAGTGGACAGGGCGGGGGCTACACCTTC. Translating gives CAWSGQGGGYTF. Using reference TRBV30 and TRBJ1-2 for the parts outside the CDR3, the full variable domain is SQTIHQWPATLVQPVGSPLSLECTVEGTSNPNLYWYRQAAGRGLQLLFYSVGIGQISSEVPQNLSASRPQDRQFILSSKKLLLSDSGFYLCAWSGQGGGYTFGSGTRLTVV.

This clonotype was observed a few times. CDR3 residues: CSVRPTANTGELFF. DNA for the CDR3: TGCAGCGTCCGACCCACCGCGAACACCGGGGAGCTGTTTTTT. The rearrangement links TRBV29-1 to TRBJ2-2; D gene uncertain. The CDR3 is 14 residues long. The germline CDR1 and CDR2 sequences are SQVTM and ANQGSEA. V was cut by 6 bases and J by 0 bases, with 11 bases left in between.

The chain links TRBV19 to TRBJ2-2; D perhaps matches TRBD2 (5 bases). Germline loops: CDR1 LNHDA, CDR2 SQIVND (reference sequence). The CDR3 is made up of 16 amino acids. V lost 6 bases to trimming and J lost 4 bases, with 18 bases between them. DNA of the CDR3: TGTGCCAGTAGCCCCTCCTCCCTACGGGGCACCGGGGAGCTGTTTTTT. Translated, it gives CASSPSSLRGTGELFF.

The chain is built from TRBV5-1 and TRBJ2-2; D possibly corresponds to TRBD2 (5 bases). Between the trimmed V and J ends, which lost 5 bases and 0 bases, there was a span of 14 bases. This CDR3 is built from 16 residues. The germline gives CDR1 SGHRS, CDR2 YFSETQ. This CDR3 reads CASRLSGSSNTGELFF. Here the CDR3 DNA reads TGCGCCAGCAGATTGTCGGGGTCCTCGAACACCGGGGAGCTGTTTTTT.

This clonotype was counted ten times or more. The V call is TRBV4-3, the J call TRBJ2-7; 11 bases are a match to TRBD2. CDR3 size: 17 residues. V was clipped by 0 bases and J by 0 bases; unmatched bases: 4. Per germline, CDR1 LGHNA and CDR2 YSLEER. In nucleotides, the CDR3 is TGCGCCAGCAGCCAAGATGTCACTAGCGGGAGCTCCTACGAGCAGTACTTC. Its protein product is CASSQDVTSGSSYEQYF.

This clonotype came up a few times. The chain joins TRBV12-3 or TRBV12-4 to TRBJ2-1; 8 bases agree with TRBD2. J was trimmed by 2 bases and V by 3 bases; bases with no gene match: 6. The CDR3 has 16 residues. CDR3 sequence: CASSLAQTSAYNEQFF. CDR3 DNA: TGTGCCAGCAGTTTGGCCCAGACTAGCGCCTACAATGAGCAGTTCTTC.

This clonotype was seen a handful of times. The chain links TRBV20-1 to TRBJ2-7; D could derive from TRBD1 or TRBD2 (5 bases each). Germline CDR1 and CDR2: DFQATT and SNEGSKA (reference sequence). The CDR3 consists of 14 residues. V was trimmed by 1 base and J by 4 bases, leaving 14 bases between them. The CDR3 DNA reads TGCAGTGCTAGAGGCTGGGACCCCCTTTACGAGCAGTACTTC. This gives the protein CSARGWDPLYEQYF.

The chain has TRBV7-2 and TRBJ1-2; 10 bases map to TRBD1. This CDR3 is built from 14 residues. Germline V gives CDR1 SGHTA, CDR2 FQGNSA. Trimming at V came to 5 bases and at J to 8 bases, leaving 8 bases not matched to a gene. The CDR3 nucleotides are TGTGCCAGCAGCGACACGGGACAGGGGCAGGGCTACACCTTC. Amino acids: CASSDTGQGQGYTF.

This clonotype was picked up a small number of times. At one end the junction does not follow the germline gene, possibly because of a read error. This chain joins TRBV7-2 and TRBJ2-4; D is uncertain. The CDR3 is 14 residues long. Looked up from germline, CDR1 is SGHTA and CDR2 is FQGNSA. CDR3 amino acids: CAGSLNGDKNIQYF. The CDR3 DNA is TGTGCCGGCAGCTTAAATGGGGACAAAAACATTCAGTACTTC.